This T cell receptor beta chain came from a study of early T cells in non-severe SARS-CoV-2 infection. Findings and caveats of the study: Matches to VDJdb favored anti-spike CD8 responses and missed private and CD4 specificities.

Each CDR3 protein is one row after TCRdb ran MiXCR on the 5' RACE reads. The sample contains about 30,000 distinct CDR3 sequences, about 5% of which appear only once. This clonotype occurred many times. The antigen is undetermined. The V gene's germline CDR1 is SGHDN and CDR2 FVKESK. This CDR3 comprises 14 residues. V was pared by 6 bases and J by 2 bases, with 8 bases between. Sequences were obtained from whole blood. The TCR sequence derives from an adult who was a healthcare worker with PCR-confirmed SARS-CoV-2 infection or an uninfected control (not recorded which). The V and J genes are TRBV14 and TRBJ2-6; D perhaps matches TRBD2 (6 bases). The DNA of the CDR3 is TGTGCCAGCAGTCGGACTACTGGGGCCAACGTCCTGACTTTC. This gives the protein CASSRTTGANVLTF.